The rows below give T cell receptor beta chains drawn from one sample of a study of T cell changes during pregnancy in multiple sclerosis. Clones were sequenced by immunoSEQ multiplex PCR, and TCRdb holds only the in-frame ones, with some missing. Of about 52,000 clones in the sample, roughly nine tenths are singletons; the top ten hold around 0.38%. The sample here was CD4+ T cells from peripheral blood mononuclear cells, taken before pregnancy. Receptors originate from a female donor with multiple sclerosis, enrolled in a pregnancy study. The CDR3 runs from the conserved cysteine through the conserved F or W. D genes are given only for firm matches. Only some rows state a clone size, as once, few, many or a class for expanded clones.

TRBJ1-5 | TRBV27 | - | - | CASSFGERQPQHF | TGTGCCAGCAGTTTTGGGGAGCGGCAGCCCCAGCATTTT
TRBJ1-3 | TRBV5-1 | - | TRBD1 | CASSLVGQAGNTIYF | TGCGCCAGCAGCTTGGTGGGACAGGCCGGAAACACCATATATTTT
TRBJ2-7 | TRBV30 | - | TRBD2 | CAWSVPGLASYEQYF | TGTGCCTGGAGTGTACCGGGACTAGCGTCCTACGAGCAGTACTTC
TRBJ2-1 | TRBV4-3 | - | TRBD2 | CASSQDRLAGYNEQFF | TGCGCCAGCAGCCAAGATAGACTAGCGGGTTACAATGAGCAGTTCTTC
TRBJ2-1 | TRBV7-2 | - | TRBD2 | CASSQGLAGYNEQFF | TGTGCCAGCAGCCAGGGACTAGCGGGGTACAATGAGCAGTTCTTC
TRBJ1-2 | TRBV28 | once | TRBD1 | CASSPPGQGYGYTF | TGTGCCAGCAGTCCCCCGGGACAGGGGTATGGCTACACCTTC
TRBJ2-3 | TRBV7-9 | - | TRBD2 | CASSLAGTSGFSTDTQYF | TGTGCCAGCAGCTTGGCCGGGACTAGCGGCTTTAGCACAGATACGCAGTATTTT
TRBJ1-5 | TRBV19 | - | - | CASSTRPQPQHF | TGTGCCAGTAGTACGAGGCCTCAGCCCCAGCATTTT
TRBJ2-6 | TRBV6-6 | - | - | CASREDSTVGANVLTF | TGTGCCAGCAGAGAGGACAGTACGGTGGGGGCCAACGTCCTGACTTTC
TRBJ2-2 | TRBV27 | - | - | CASRTGPGELFF | TGTGCCAGCAGGACAGGCCCCGGGGAGCTGTTTTTT
TRBJ2-1 | TRBV30 | - | TRBD2 | CAWSPRTSGGNNEQFF | TGTGCCTGGAGTCCCCGGACTAGCGGGGGAAACAATGAGCAGTTCTTC
TRBJ1-5 | TRBV19 | - | - | CASIPKGGSAISNQPQHF | TGTGCCAGTATCCCAAAGGGAGGTTCGGCTATCAGCAATCAGCCCCAGCATTTT
TRBJ2-2 | TRBV5-1 | - | TRBD1 | CASSLASDRSTGELFF | TGCGCCAGCAGCTTGGCCTCGGACAGGAGCACCGGGGAGCTGTTTTTT
TRBJ1-5 | TRBV7-8 | - | - | CASSSQGSNQPQHF | TGTGCCAGCAGCTCACAGGGAAGCAATCAGCCCCAGCATTTT
TRBJ2-2 | TRBV13 | once | - | CASSRNREGTGELFF | TGTGCCAGCAGCAGAAACAGGGAGGGCACCGGGGAGCTGTTTTTT
TRBJ1-5 | TRBV29-1 | once | - | CSVAQGGDQPQHF | TGCAGCGTTGCCCAAGGGGGGGATCAGCCCCAGCATTTT
TRBJ2-7 | TRBV15 | - | - | CATSMGVRRRSHEQYF | TGTGCCACCAGCATGGGAGTGCGTCGGCGGAGCCACGAGCAGTACTTC
TRBJ1-1 | TRBV18 | - | - | CASSPGAGRNTEAFF | TGTGCCAGCTCACCAGGGGCCGGGAGGAACACTGAAGCTTTCTTT
TRBJ2-5 | TRBV5-1 | - | TRBD2 | CASRLVPGTSGFRWEETQYF | TGCGCCAGCAGATTGGTCCCGGGGACTAGCGGATTCCGTTGGGAAGAGACCCAGTACTTC
TRBJ2-1 | TRBV19 | - | - | CASSIGLDRLQFF | TGTGCCAGTAGTATAGGTCTAGATCGACTTCAGTTCTTC
TRBJ1-5 | TRBV19 | - | - | CASSIGEQPQHF | TGTGCCAGTAGTATCGGGGAGCAGCCCCAGCATTTT
TRBJ1-1 | TRBV7-2 | - | - | CASSLAQSMNTEAFF | TGTGCCAGCAGCCTAGCACAGTCAATGAACACTGAAGCTTTCTTT
TRBJ2-7 | TRBV5-5 | - | TRBD1 | CASSFGQGSYEQYF | TGTGCCAGCAGCTTCGGACAGGGGTCCTACGAGCAGTACTTC
TRBJ1-4 | TRBV29-1 | - | - | CSVEGTRPNEKLFF | TGCAGCGTTGAAGGGACACGGCCTAATGAAAAACTGTTTTTT
TRBJ1-1 | TRBV18 | - | - | CASSPFGGVNTEAFF | TGTGCCAGCTCACCATTCGGGGGAGTGAACACTGAAGCTTTCTTT
TRBJ2-1 | TRBV5-1 | - | - | CASRPGTGSYNEQFF | TGCGCCAGCAGGCCCGGGACTGGCTCCTACAATGAGCAGTTCTTC
TRBJ2-2 | TRBV5-5 | once | - | CASSLGGRTGELFF | TGTGCCAGCAGCTTGGGGGGGCGGACCGGGGAGCTGTTTTTT
TRBJ2-4 | TRBV7-2 | once | TRBD1 | CASSSTGGAGTKNIQYF | TGTGCCAGCAGCTCTACAGGGGGCGCGGGGACCAAAAACATTCAGTACTTC
TRBJ2-5 | TRBV2 | - | TRBD1 | CASSEARTGKETQYF | TGTGCCAGCAGTGAAGCGAGGACAGGGAAAGAGACCCAGTACTTC
TRBJ2-1 | TRBV27 | once | TRBD2 | CASSPLTLASSYNEQFF | TGTGCCAGCAGCCCCTTGACACTAGCGAGCTCCTACAATGAGCAGTTCTTC
TRBJ1-2 | TRBV15 | - | - | CATSGGGSTGYTF | TGTGCCACCAGCGGGGGAGGGTCGACTGGCTACACCTTC
TRBJ2-7 | TRBV14 | - | - | CASSLLASYEQYF | TGTGCCAGCAGCCTACTAGCTTCCTACGAGCAGTACTTC
TRBJ2-1 | TRBV7-8 | - | TRBD2 | CASSLANSGGYNEQFF | TGTGCCAGCAGCTTAGCGAACAGCGGGGGATACAATGAGCAGTTCTTC
TRBJ1-4 | TRBV7-9 | - | - | CASSSGGVNEKLFF | TGTGCCAGCAGCTCCGGGGGGGTTAATGAAAAACTGTTTTTT
TRBJ1-2 | TRBV4-1 | - | - | CASSHPAGGYTF | TGCGCCAGCAGCCACCCCGCTGGCGGCTACACCTTC
TRBJ1-1 | TRBV4-2 | medium-sized | - | CASSPYDEMNTEAFF | TGTGCCAGCAGCCCCTACGATGAGATGAACACTGAAGCTTTCTTT
TRBJ2-1 | TRBV7-8 | - | - | CASSFGDNEQFF | TGTGCCAGCAGCTTTGGAGACAATGAGCAGTTCTTC
TRBJ2-5 | TRBV5-6 | - | TRBD1 | CASSGGQGRRETQYF | TGTGCCAGCAGCGGTGGACAGGGAAGAAGGGAGACCCAGTACTTC
TRBJ2-1 | TRBV10-2 | few | - | CASTPQSAVYEQFF | TGCGCCAGCACGCCCCAGTCGGCGGTCTATGAGCAGTTCTTC
TRBJ2-7 | TRBV29-1 | - | - | CSVVTDYSYEQYF | TGCAGCGTTGTAACTGACTACTCCTACGAGCAGTACTTC
TRBJ2-3 | TRBV10-3 | - | TRBD1 | CAISERQGTDTQYF | TGTGCCATCAGTGAAAGACAGGGGACAGATACGCAGTATTTT
TRBJ1-4 | TRBV30 | - | TRBD1 | CAWSRRQGNEKLFF | TGTGCCTGGAGTAGGAGACAGGGTAATGAAAAACTGTTTTTT
TRBJ2-1 | TRBV10-3 | - | TRBD2 | CAITSGLAVYNEQFF | TGTGCCATCACCTCGGGACTAGCGGTCTACAATGAGCAGTTCTTC
TRBJ2-1 | TRBV18 | - | TRBD2 | CASSPRPGTSAAEQFF | TGTGCCAGCTCGCCTCGCCCCGGGACTAGCGCGGCGGAGCAGTTCTTC
TRBJ1-1 | TRBV9 | - | TRBD1 | CASSKGQGRGTEAFF | TGTGCCAGCAGCAAAGGACAGGGTAGAGGAACTGAAGCTTTCTTT
TRBJ1-3 | TRBV19 | - | - | CASKRAGSSGNTIYF | TGTGCCAGTAAGCGGGCAGGGAGCTCTGGAAACACCATATATTTT
TRBJ1-1 | TRBV5-4 | - | - | CASRLGATEAFF | TGTGCCAGCAGGCTGGGGGCCACTGAAGCTTTCTTT
TRBJ2-2 | TRBV5-4 | - | - | CASSPRGRGGELFF | TGTGCCAGCAGCCCAAGAGGGAGAGGCGGGGAGCTGTTTTTT
TRBJ2-3 | TRBV2 | - | TRBD2 | CASRGLAGGTDTQYF | TGTGCCAGCAGAGGACTAGCGGGAGGCACAGATACGCAGTATTTT
TRBJ2-2 | TRBV7-3 | - | - | CASSLNPDTGELFF | TGTGCCAGCAGCTTAAACCCAGACACCGGGGAGCTGTTTTTT
TRBJ1-2 | TRBV18 | - | TRBD1 | CASSPDREIGYTF | TGTGCCAGCTCACCCGACAGGGAAATTGGCTACACCTTC